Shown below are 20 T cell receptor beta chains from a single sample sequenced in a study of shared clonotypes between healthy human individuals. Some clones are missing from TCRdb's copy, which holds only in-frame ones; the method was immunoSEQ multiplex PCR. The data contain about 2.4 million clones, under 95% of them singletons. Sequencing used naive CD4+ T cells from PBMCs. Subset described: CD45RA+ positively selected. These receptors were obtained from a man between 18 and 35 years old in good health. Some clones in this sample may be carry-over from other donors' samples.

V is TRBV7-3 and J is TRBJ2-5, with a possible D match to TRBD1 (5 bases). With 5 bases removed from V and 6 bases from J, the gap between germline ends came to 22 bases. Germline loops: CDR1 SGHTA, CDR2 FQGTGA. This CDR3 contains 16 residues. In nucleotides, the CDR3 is TGTGCCAGCAGCACCACTGACAGACCCCAAGGGAAGACCCAGTACTTC. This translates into CASSTTDRPQGKTQYF.

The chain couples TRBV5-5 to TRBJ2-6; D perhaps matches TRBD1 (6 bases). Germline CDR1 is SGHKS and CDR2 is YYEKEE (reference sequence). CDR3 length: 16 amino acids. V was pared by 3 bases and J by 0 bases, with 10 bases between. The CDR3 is CASSYDRPSGANVLTF. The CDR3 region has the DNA TGTGCCAGCAGCTATGACAGGCCCTCTGGGGCCAACGTCCTGACTTTC.

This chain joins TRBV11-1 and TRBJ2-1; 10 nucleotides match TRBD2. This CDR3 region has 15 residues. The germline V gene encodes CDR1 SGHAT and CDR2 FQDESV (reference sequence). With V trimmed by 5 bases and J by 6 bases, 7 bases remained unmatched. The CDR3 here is CASSQVRTSGNEQFF. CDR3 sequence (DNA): TGTGCCAGCAGCCAAGTCCGGACTAGCGGCAATGAGCAGTTCTTC.

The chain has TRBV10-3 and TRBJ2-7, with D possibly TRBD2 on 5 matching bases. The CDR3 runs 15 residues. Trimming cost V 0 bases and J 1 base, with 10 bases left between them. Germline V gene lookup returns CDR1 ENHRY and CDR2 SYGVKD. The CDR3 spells CAISESAGQSYEQYF. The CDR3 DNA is TGTGCCATCAGTGAGTCGGCGGGTCAATCCTACGAGCAGTACTTC.

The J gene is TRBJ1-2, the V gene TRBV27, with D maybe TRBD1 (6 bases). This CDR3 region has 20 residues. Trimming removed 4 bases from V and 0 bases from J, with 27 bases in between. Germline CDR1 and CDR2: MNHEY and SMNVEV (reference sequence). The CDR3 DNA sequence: TGTGCCAGCAGTTCCATCTTCCGGGGGGGCGGGGTAGTATCTAACTATGGCTACACCTTC. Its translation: CASSSIFRGGGVVSNYGYTF.

CDR3 region: CASTLPGGSGELFF. CDR3 nucleotide sequence: TGCGCCAGCACTCTTCCTGGGGGGAGCGGGGAGCTGTTTTTT. The chain is built from TRBV4-1 and TRBJ2-2; a weak D match, TRBD2 (6 bases). CDR1 and CDR2 from the germline V gene are MGHRA and YSYEKL. This CDR3 is built from 14 residues. The V end was cut by 7 bases, the J end by 7 bases, with 16 bases between.

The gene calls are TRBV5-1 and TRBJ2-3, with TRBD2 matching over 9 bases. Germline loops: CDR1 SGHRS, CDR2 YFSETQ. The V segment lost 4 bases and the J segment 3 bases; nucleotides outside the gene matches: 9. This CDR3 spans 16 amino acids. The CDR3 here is CASSEVAGAVTDTQYF. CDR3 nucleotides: TGCGCCAGCAGCGAAGTAGCGGGAGCGGTTACAGATACGCAGTATTTT. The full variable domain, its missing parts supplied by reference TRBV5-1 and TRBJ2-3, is KAGVTQTPRYLIKTRGQQVTLSCSPISGHRSVSWYQQTPGQGLQFLFEYFSETQRNKGNFPGRFSGRQFSNSRSEMNVSTLELGDSALYLCASSEVAGAVTDTQYFGPGTRLTVL.

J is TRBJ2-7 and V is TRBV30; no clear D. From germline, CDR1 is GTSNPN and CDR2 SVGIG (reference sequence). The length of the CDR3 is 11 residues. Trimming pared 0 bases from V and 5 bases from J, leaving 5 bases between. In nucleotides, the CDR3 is TGTGCCTGGAGTGTTCAGAACGAGCAGTACTTC. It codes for CAWSVQNEQYF.

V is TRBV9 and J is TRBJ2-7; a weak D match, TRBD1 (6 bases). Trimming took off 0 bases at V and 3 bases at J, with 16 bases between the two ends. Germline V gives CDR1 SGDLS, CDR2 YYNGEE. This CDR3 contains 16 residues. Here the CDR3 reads CASSVGGQSAYYEQYF. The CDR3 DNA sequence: TGTGCCAGCAGCGTAGGGGGGCAGAGCGCCTACTACGAGCAGTACTTC. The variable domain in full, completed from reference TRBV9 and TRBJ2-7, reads DSGVTQTPKHLITATGQRVTLRCSPRSGDLSVYWYQQSLDQGLQFLIQYYNGEERAKGNILERFSAQQFPDLHSELNLSSLELGDSALYFCASSVGGQSAYYEQYFGPGTRLTVT.

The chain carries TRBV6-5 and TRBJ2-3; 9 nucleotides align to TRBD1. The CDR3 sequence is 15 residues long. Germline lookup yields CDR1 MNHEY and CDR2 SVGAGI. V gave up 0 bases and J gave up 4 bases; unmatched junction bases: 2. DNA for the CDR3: TGTGCCAGCAGTTACTCATGGGACAGGGCAGATACGCAGTATTTT. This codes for CASSYSWDRADTQYF.

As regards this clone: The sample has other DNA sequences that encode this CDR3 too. CDR3 coding DNA: TGCAGCGTTGAAGTTCGGGCGGGGGGATACAATGAGCAGTTCTTC. This sequence encodes CSVEVRAGGYNEQFF. The rearrangement links TRBV29-1 to TRBJ2-1, with 8 bases matching TRBD2. The junction had 6 bases not matched to a gene; V was cut back by 1 base and J by 4 bases. This CDR3 comprises 15 residues. CDR1 and CDR2 (germline): SQVTM, ANQGSEA.

The CDR3 loop reads CASSFYPAGGELFF. CDR3 in DNA: TGTGCCAGCAGCTTCTACCCCGCCGGCGGGGAGCTGTTTTTT. This chain connects TRBV5-6 to TRBJ2-2; no firm D call. The CDR3 covers 14 residues. V lost 2 bases and J lost 7, with 12 bases in between. The V gene's germline CDR1 is SGHDT and CDR2 YYEEEE.

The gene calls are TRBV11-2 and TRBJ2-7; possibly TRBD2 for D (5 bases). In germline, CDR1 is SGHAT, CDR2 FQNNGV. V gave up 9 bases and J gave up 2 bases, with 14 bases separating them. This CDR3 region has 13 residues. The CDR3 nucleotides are TGTGCCAGTCAGGAGCGGAATGCCTACGAGCAGTACTTC. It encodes CASQERNAYEQYF.

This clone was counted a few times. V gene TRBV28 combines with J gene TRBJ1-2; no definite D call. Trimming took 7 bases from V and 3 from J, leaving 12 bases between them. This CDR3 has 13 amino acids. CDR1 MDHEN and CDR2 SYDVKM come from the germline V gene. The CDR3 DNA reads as TGTGCCAGCACACATAGGGTCCACTATGGCTACACCTTC. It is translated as CASTHRVHYGYTF.

Written as DNA, the CDR3 is TGTGCCAGCAGTCCAAGGGTTTGGTCCTCCCAAGAGACCCAGTACTTC. Its translation is CASSPRVWSSQETQYF. The chain recombines TRBV28 with TRBJ2-5; no firm D call. The CDR3 is 16 amino acids. The germline CDR1 and CDR2 sequences are MDHEN and SYDVKM. V was pared by 5 bases and J by 1 base, with 17 bases between.

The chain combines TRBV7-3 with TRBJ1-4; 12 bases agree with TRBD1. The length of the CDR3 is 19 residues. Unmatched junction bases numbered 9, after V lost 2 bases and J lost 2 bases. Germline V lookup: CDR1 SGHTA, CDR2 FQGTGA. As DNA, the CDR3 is TGTGCCAGCAGCTTATACCGGGACAGGGGGCTGGGTACTAATGAAAAACTGTTTTTT. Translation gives CASSLYRDRGLGTNEKLFF.

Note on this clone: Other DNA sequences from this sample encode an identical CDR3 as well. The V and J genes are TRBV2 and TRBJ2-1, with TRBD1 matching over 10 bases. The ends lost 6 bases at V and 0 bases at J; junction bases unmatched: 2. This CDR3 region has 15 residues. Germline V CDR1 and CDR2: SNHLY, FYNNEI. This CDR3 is CASRGDRGSYNEQFF. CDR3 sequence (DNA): TGTGCCAGCAGGGGGGACAGGGGCTCCTACAATGAGCAGTTCTTC.

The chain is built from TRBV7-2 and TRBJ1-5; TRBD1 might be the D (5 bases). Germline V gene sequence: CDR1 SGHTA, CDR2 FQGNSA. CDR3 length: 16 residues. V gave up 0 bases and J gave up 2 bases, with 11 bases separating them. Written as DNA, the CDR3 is TGTGCCAGCAGCTTAGCTGTAGGGGCAGGCAATCAGCCCCAGCATTTT. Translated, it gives CASSLAVGAGNQPQHF.

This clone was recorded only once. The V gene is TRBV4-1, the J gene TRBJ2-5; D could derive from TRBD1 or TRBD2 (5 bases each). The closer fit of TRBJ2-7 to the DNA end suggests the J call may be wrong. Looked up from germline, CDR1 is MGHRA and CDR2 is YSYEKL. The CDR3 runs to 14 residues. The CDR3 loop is CASRRDRSSYEQYF. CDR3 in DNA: TGCGCCAGCAGACGGGACCGATCCTCCTACGAGCAGTACTTC.

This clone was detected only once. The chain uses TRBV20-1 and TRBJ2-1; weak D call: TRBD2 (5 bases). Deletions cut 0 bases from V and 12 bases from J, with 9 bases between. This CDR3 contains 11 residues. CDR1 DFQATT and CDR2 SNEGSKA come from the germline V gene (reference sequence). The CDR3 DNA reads TGCAGTGCTAGAGATCTCCGGGGGCAGTTCTTC. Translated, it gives CSARDLRGQFF.